These 13 T cell receptor beta chains came from one sample sequenced in a study of T cell changes during pregnancy in multiple sclerosis. The method was immunoSEQ multiplex PCR; TCRdb's version includes in-frame clones alone and lacks a portion of them. Of about 80,000 clones in the sample, 92% are singletons; the top ten hold 2.6%. Material: peripheral blood, obtained before pregnancy. All receptors derive from a female donor with multiple sclerosis, enrolled in a pregnancy study.

The chain combines TRBV5-1 with TRBJ1-1; D uncertain. Trimming removed 1 base from V and 6 bases from J, with 13 bases in between. CDR1 is SGHRS, CDR2 YFSETQ, per germline. The CDR3 spans 14 residues. The CDR3 reads CASSLPGSGSEAFF. DNA for the CDR3: TGCGCCAGCAGCTTGCCCGGGAGCGGGTCTGAAGCTTTCTTT.

The rearrangement links TRBV19 to TRBJ1-5; possibly TRBD1 for D (6 bases). The germline V and J ends were trimmed by 3 bases and 1 base, with 10 bases remaining between them. The CDR3 is 15 residues long. Germline V gene sequence: CDR1 LNHDA, CDR2 SQIVND (reference sequence). DNA for the CDR3: TGTGCCAGTAGTATCAGGGGTTCGAGCAATCAGCCCCAGCATTTT. It encodes CASSIRGSSNQPQHF.

The chain recombines TRBV6-5 with TRBJ2-7; D is uncertain. The CDR3 runs to 13 residues. Trimming pared 6 bases from V and 3 bases from J, leaving 12 bases between. Germline values: CDR1 MNHEY, CDR2 SVGAGI. The CDR3 DNA sequence: TGTGCCAGCAGCCACAACACAGTCTACGAGCAGTACTTC. Residues: CASSHNTVYEQYF.

CDR3 DNA: TGCGCCAGCAGCCAAGATACCCAGGGGCCCTATGGCTACACCTTC. Translation: CASSQDTQGPYGYTF. The chain carries TRBV4-3 and TRBJ1-2; TRBD1 is a possible D gene (6 bases). The CDR3 is made up of 15 amino acids. Per the germline V gene, CDR1 is LGHNA and CDR2 is YSLEER. Trimming stripped 0 bases from V and 4 bases from J, with 12 bases between.

The chain employs TRBV2 and TRBJ1-4, with TRBD1 matching over 9 bases. This CDR3 has 15 residues. Germline V lookup: CDR1 SNHLY, CDR2 FYNNEI. V dropped 4 bases and J dropped 6; count of bases not matched to a gene: 6. CDR3 bases: TGTGCCAGCAGTGCCAACAGGGGGCGAGATGAAAAACTGTTTTTT. This gives the protein CASSANRGRDEKLFF.

V and J are TRBV28 and TRBJ1-5, with 7 bases aligning to TRBD1. Germline trimming cut 5 bases from V and 5 bases from J; bases unmatched to any gene: 6. The CDR3 contains 14 residues. Per the germline V gene, CDR1 is MDHEN and CDR2 is SYDVKM. Written as DNA, the CDR3 is TGTGCCAGCAGTCTTCGACAGGGCCATCAGCCCCAGCATTTT. Its protein is CASSLRQGHQPQHF.

The rearrangement joins TRBV7-2 to TRBJ2-1; D unresolved. This CDR3 is 13 amino acids long. The V gene's germline CDR1 is SGHTA and CDR2 FQGNSA. With 8 bases removed from V and 7 bases from J, the gap between germline ends came to 15 bases. The chain's CDR3 is CASSTQLDNEQFF. CDR3 DNA sequence: TGTGCCAGCTCAACCCAACTCGATAATGAGCAGTTCTTC.

CDR3 DNA: TGTGCCAGCAGCGCCCGACAGGGGTTTGAAGCTTTCTTT. As protein: CASSARQGFEAFF. This sequence joins TRBV11-3 and TRBJ1-1, with 8 nucleotides matching TRBD1. The CDR3 has 13 residues. Trimming at V came to 5 bases and at J to 7 bases, leaving 6 bases not matched to a gene. Looked up from germline, CDR1 is SGHNT and CDR2 is YENEEA.

V usage is TRBV6-1 and J usage is TRBJ1-6; a weak D match, TRBD1 (6 bases). V was cut by 8 bases and J by 6 bases, with 14 bases left in between. CDR3 length: 14 residues. Germline CDR1 is MNHNS and CDR2 is SASEGT. CDR3 protein: CASAWGQTNSPLHF. The CDR3 DNA sequence: TGTGCCAGCGCCTGGGGACAAACTAATTCACCCCTCCACTTT.

CDR3 nucleotides: TGCAGTGCCCGGCCAGGGAATACGCAGTATTTT. Residues: CSARPGNTQYF. The chain links TRBV20-1 to TRBJ2-3; D is perhaps TRBD1 (5 bases). CDR1 and CDR2 (germline): DFQATT, SNEGSKA (reference sequence). This CDR3 is 11 amino acids long. Trimming removed 6 bases at V and 7 bases at J, with 11 bases between.

The gene calls are TRBV13 and TRBJ1-3, with D perhaps TRBD1 (6 bases). The CDR3 contains 15 residues. V gave up 3 bases and J gave up 6 bases, with 15 bases separating them. Germline V gene lookup returns CDR1 PRHDT and CDR2 FYEKMQ (reference sequence). CDR3 loop: CASSFSVAGANTIYF. The CDR3 nucleotides read TGTGCCAGCAGCTTTAGTGTCGCAGGGGCAAACACCATATATTTT.

The chain couples TRBV28 to TRBJ2-7; D may be TRBD1 (6 bases). V lost 6 bases to trimming and J lost 3 bases, with 9 bases between them. Germline V gives CDR1 MDHEN, CDR2 SYDVKM. The CDR3 sequence is 12 residues long. The CDR3 nucleotides read TGTGCCAGCAGCGGACAGAACTACGAGCAGTACTTC. Amino acid sequence: CASSGQNYEQYF.

Comment on this clone: Germline is not matched at one junction end, which may reflect a read error. CDR3 amino acids: CASSSTGTYSYTF. In DNA, the CDR3 is TGTGCCAGCAGCTCGACAGGGACCTATAGCTACACCTTC. The rearrangement joins TRBV28 to TRBJ1-2; 7 positions agree with TRBD1. The CDR3 extends over 13 amino acids. Germline CDR1 is MDHEN and CDR2 is SYDVKM.